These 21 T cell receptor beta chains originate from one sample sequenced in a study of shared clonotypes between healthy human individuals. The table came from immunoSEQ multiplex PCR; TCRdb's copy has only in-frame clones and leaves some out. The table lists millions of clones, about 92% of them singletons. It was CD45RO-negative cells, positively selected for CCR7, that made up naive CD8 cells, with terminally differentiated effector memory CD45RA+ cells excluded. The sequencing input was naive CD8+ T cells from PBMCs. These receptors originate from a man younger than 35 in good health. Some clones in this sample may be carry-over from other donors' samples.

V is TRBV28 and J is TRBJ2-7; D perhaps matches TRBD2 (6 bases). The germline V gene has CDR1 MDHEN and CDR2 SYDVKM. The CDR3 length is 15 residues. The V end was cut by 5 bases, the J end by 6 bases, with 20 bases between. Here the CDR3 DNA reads TGTGCCAGCAGTCCCTTCGGTCGGGAGAAAGCCGAGCAGTACTTC. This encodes CASSPFGREKAEQYF.

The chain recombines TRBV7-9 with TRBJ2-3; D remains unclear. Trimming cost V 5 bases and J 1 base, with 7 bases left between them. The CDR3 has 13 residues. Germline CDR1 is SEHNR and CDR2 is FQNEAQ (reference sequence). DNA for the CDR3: TGTGCCAGCAGCGGAAGCGGCACAGATACGCAGTATTTT. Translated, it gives CASSGSGTDTQYF. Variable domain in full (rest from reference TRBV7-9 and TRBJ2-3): DTGVSQNPRHKITKRGQNVTFRCDPISEHNRLYWYRQTLGQGPEFLTYFQNEAQLEKSRLLSDRFSAERPKGSFSTLEIQRTEQGDSAMYLCASSGSGTDTQYFGPGTRLTVL.

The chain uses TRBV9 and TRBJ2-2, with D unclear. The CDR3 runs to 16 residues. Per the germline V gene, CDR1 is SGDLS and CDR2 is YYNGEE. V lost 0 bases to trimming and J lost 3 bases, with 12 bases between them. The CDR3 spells CASSVALAAYTGELFF. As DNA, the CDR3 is TGTGCCAGCAGCGTAGCTCTCGCGGCCTACACCGGGGAGCTGTTTTTT.

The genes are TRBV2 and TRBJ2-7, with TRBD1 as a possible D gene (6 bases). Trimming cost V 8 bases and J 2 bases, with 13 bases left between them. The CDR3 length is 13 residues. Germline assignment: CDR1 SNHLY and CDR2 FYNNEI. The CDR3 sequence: CASFVRGAYEQYF. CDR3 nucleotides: TGTGCCAGCTTCGTCAGGGGAGCCTACGAGCAGTACTTC.

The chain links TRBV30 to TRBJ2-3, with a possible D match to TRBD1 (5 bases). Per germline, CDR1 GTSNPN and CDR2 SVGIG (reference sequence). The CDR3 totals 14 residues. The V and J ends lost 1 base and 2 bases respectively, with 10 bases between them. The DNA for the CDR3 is TGTGCCTGGAGTGAAGGGGTTCACACAGATACGCAGTATTTT. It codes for CAWSEGVHTDTQYF.

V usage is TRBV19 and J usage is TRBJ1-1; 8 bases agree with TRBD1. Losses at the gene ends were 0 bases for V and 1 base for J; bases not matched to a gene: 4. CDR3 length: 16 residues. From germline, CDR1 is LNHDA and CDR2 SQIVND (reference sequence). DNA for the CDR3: TGTGCCAGTAGTATAGATGCCGGGACAGGGAACACTGAAGCTTTCTTT. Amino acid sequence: CASSIDAGTGNTEAFF.

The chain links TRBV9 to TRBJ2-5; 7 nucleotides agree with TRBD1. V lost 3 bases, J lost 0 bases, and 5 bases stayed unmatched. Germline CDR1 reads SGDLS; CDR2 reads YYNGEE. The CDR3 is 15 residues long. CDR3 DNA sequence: TGTGCCAGCAGCGGAGGCAGGGGGAACCAAGAGACCCAGTACTTC. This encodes CASSGGRGNQETQYF. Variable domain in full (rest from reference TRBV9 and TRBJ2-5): DSGVTQTPKHLITATGQRVTLRCSPRSGDLSVYWYQQSLDQGLQFLIQYYNGEERAKGNILERFSAQQFPDLHSELNLSSLELGDSALYFCASSGGRGNQETQYFGPGTRLLVL.

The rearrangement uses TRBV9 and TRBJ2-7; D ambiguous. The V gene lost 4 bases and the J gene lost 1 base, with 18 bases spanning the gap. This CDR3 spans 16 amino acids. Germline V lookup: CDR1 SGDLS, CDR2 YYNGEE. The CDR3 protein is CASSTSPKVVSYEQYF. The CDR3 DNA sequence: TGTGCCAGCAGCACCAGCCCCAAGGTGGTGTCCTACGAGCAGTACTTC.

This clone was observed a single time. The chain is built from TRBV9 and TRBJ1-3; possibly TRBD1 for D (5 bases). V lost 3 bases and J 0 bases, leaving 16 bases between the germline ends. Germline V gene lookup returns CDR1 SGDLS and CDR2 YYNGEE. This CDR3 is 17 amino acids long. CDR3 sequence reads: CASSEVGGILSGNTIYF. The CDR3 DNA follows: TGTGCCAGCAGCGAAGTGGGGGGGATCCTCTCTGGAAACACCATATATTTT.

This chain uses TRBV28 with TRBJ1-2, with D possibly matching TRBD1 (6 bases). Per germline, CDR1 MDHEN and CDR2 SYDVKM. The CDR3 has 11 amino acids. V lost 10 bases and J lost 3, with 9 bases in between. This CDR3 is CAMGGHYGYTF. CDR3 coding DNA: TGTGCCATGGGGGGGCACTATGGCTACACCTTC.

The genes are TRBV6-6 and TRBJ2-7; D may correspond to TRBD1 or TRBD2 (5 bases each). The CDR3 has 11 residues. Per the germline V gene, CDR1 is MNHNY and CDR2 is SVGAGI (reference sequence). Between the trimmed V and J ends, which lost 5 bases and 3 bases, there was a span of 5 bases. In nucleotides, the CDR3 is TGTGCCAGCAGTGGGGGCTACGAGCAGTACTTC. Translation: CASSGGYEQYF.

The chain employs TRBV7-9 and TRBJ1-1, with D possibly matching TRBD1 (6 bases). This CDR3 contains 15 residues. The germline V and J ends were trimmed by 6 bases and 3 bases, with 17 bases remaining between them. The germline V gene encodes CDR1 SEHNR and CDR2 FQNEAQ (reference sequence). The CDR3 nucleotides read TGTGCCAGCAGTCATTCAGGGGACGGAGACACTGAAGCTTTCTTT. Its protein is CASSHSGDGDTEAFF.

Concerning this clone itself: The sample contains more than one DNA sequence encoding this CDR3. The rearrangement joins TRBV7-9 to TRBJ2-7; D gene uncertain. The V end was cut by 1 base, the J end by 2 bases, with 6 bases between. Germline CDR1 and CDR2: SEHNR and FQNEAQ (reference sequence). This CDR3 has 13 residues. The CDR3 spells CASSLVGAYEQYF. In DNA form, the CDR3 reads TGTGCCAGCAGCTTAGTGGGCGCCTACGAGCAGTACTTC. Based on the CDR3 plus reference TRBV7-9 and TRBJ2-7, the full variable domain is DTGVSQNPRHKITKRGQNVTFRCDPISEHNRLYWYRQTLGQGPEFLTYFQNEAQLEKSRLLSDRFSAERPKGSFSTLEIQRTEQGDSAMYLCASSLVGAYEQYFGPGTRLTVT.

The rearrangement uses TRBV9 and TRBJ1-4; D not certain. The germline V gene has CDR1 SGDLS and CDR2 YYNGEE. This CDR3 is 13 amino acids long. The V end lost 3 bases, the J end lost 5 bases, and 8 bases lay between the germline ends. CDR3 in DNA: TGTGCCAGCAGCGCAACAGAGAATGAAAAACTGTTTTTT. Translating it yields CASSATENEKLFF.

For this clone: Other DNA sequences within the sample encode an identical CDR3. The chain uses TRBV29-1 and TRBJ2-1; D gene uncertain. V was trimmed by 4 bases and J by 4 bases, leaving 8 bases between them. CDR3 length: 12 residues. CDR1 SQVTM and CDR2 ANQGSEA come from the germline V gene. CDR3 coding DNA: TGCAGCGTTGTGTCCGGGTACAATGAGCAGTTCTTC. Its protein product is CSVVSGYNEQFF.

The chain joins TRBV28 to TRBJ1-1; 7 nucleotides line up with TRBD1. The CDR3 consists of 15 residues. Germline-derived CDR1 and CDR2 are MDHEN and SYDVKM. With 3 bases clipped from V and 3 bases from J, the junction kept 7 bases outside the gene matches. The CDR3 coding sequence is TGTGCCAGCAGTTTTCGGGGAGGGGGCTACACTGAAGCTTTCTTT. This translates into CASSFRGGGYTEAFF.

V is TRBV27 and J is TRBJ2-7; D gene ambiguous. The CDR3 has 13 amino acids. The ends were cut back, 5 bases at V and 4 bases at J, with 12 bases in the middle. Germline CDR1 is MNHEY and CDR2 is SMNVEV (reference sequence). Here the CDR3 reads CASSMSAGYEQYF. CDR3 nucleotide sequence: TGTGCCAGCAGTATGTCGGCCGGTTACGAGCAGTACTTC.

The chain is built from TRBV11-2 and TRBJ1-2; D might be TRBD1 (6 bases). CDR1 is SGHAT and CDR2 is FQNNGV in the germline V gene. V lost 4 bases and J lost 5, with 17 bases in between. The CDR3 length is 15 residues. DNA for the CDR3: TGTGCCAGCAGCTCCGTAAGGGCAGGGGCTTATGGCTACACCTTC. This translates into CASSSVRAGAYGYTF.

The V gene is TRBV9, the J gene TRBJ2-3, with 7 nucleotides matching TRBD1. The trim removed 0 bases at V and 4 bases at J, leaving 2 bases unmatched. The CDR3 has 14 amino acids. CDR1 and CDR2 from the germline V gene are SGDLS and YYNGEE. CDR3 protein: CASSVERGPDTQYF. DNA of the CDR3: TGTGCCAGCAGCGTAGAGAGGGGGCCAGATACGCAGTATTTT.

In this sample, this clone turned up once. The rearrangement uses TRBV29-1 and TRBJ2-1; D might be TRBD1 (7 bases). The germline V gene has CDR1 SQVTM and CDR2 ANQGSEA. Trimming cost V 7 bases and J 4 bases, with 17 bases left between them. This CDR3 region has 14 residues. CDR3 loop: CSANRGTAYNEQFF. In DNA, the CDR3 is TGCAGCGCCAACCGGGGGACAGCATACAATGAGCAGTTCTTC.

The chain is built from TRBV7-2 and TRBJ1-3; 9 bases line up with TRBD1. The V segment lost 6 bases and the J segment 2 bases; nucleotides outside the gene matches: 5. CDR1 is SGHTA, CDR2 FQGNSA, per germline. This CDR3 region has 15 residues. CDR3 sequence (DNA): TGTGCCAGCAGTAAAGACAGGGGGACTGGAAACACCATATATTTT. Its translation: CASSKDRGTGNTIYF. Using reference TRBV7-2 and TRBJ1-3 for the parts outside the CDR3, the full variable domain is GAGVSQSPSNKVTEKGKDVELRCDPISGHTALYWYRQSLGQGLEFLIYFQGNSAPDKSGLPSDRFSAERTGGSVSTLTIQRTQQEDSAVYLCASSKDRGTGNTIYFGEGSWLTVV.